This is a list of T cell receptor beta chains from one sample in a study of glioma-infiltrating T cells after dendritic cell vaccination. Generated by immunoSEQ multiplex PCR, the TCRdb table keeps only in-frame clones and is missing some. The data show roughly 60,000 clones, with about 89% seen just once and 11% held by the top ten. Sequenced material: blood, taken after dendritic cell vaccination. The receptors were sampled from a human donor with glioblastoma. The CDR3 runs from the conserved cysteine through the conserved F or W.

V: TRBV4-3; CDR3: CASSQELLFSSYNEQFF
V: TRBV30; CDR3: CAWSSGRNQPQHF
V: TRBV7-8; CDR3: CASSFREGQPQHF
V: TRBV5-6; CDR3: CASSTPGLASQGAEQFF
V: TRBV6-5; CDR3: CASSYADLRNTEAFF
V: TRBV7-2; CDR3: CASSLAEVISIQYF
V: TRBV11-2; CDR3: CASSPIGLGAYSEAFF
V: TRBV7-9; CDR3: CASSSDRVDLSGNQPQHF
V: TRBV6-6; CDR3: CASRRRQGATNEQFF
V: TRBV4-2; CDR3: CASSPGTGRRTEAFF
V: TRBV29-1; CDR3: CSGQQGVDTEAFF
V: TRBV6-5; CDR3: CASARGFQETQYF
V: TRBV6-1; CDR3: CASSNRVGGTDTQYF
V: TRBV13; CDR3: CASSLGGQGAHEKLFF
V: TRBV2; CDR3: CASRPQAFSYNEQFF
V: TRBV5-6; CDR3: CASSLGRGRVWYNSPLHF
V: TRBV2; CDR3: CASTSGGDNYEQYF
V: TRBV11-2; CDR3: CASSYGTGSYGYTF
V: TRBV25-1; CDR3: CASSERSNYNTEAFF
V: TRBV6-5; CDR3: CASSYSMSRVNYGYTF
V: TRBV14; CDR3: CASRQGVALGSYNEQFF
V: TRBV7-6; CDR3: CASSLDPEYTEAFF